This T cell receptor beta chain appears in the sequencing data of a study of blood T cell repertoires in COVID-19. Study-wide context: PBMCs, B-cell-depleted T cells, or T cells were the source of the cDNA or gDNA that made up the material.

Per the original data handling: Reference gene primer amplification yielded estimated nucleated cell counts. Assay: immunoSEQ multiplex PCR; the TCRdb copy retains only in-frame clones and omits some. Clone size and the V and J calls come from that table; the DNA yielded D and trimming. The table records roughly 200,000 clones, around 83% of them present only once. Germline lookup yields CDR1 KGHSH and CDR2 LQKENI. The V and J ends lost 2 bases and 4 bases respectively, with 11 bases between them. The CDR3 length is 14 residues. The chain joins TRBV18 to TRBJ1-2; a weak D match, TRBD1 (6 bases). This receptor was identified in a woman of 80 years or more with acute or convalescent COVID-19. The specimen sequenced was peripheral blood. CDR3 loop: CASSPTQGSYGYTF. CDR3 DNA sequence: TGTGCCAGCTCACCAACGCAGGGGAGCTATGGCTACACCTTC.